Shown below are 14 T cell receptor beta chains from a single sample sequenced in a study of T cell repertoires in cytomegalovirus infection (dated 2019 in TCRdb). Their cognate antigens are unknown. The treatment or condition label, as the study defines it: in vitro stimulation with specific CMV peptide epitopes to enrich CMV-specific T cells. TCRdb records Illumina HiSeq 1500 as the sequencer. The public reads were quality trimmed at Q25 with fastp and then assembled into clones with MiXCR by TCRdb, keeping productive beta chains. Every distinct CDR3 protein forms one entry, paired with its most common genes and DNA. The sample profile shows nearly 700,000 distinct CDR3 sequences; around a third of them were found once. The ten biggest clones cover approximately 18% of the sample. The sample here was cultured PBMCs, taken from culture after CMV antigen stimulation. These receptors were collected from a human donor in good health (CMV status not recorded). Some clones in this sample may be carry-over from other donors' samples.

This clonotype was seen only a few times. The chain employs TRBV20-1 and TRBJ2-7, with 7 bases fitting TRBD2. In germline, CDR1 is DFQATT, CDR2 SNEGSKA (reference sequence). The CDR3 runs 16 residues. Trimming took 0 bases from V and 5 from J; bases not matched to a gene: 13. The CDR3, as DNA: TGCAGTGCTAGAGATCAAACGGGAGGATTGGGCGACGAGCAGTACTTC. It yields the protein CSARDQTGGLGDEQYF.

This clonotype was seen only once. The gene calls are TRBV20-1 and TRBJ2-2, with 7 bases that match TRBD2. The ends lost 6 bases at V and 7 bases at J; junction bases unmatched: 5. Germline CDR1 is DFQATT and CDR2 is SNEGSKA (reference sequence). This CDR3 has 12 residues. CDR3 loop: CSAGDYSGELFF. CDR3 nucleotide sequence: TGCAGTGCCGGGGACTACAGCGGGGAGCTGTTTTTT.

The chain links TRBV18 to TRBJ2-7; D gene unclear. This CDR3 is built from 13 residues. Germline V gives CDR1 KGHSH, CDR2 LQKENI. With 2 bases removed from V and 3 bases from J, the gap between germline ends came to 8 bases. The CDR3 sequence is CASSPTDNYEQYF. The CDR3, as DNA: TGTGCCAGCTCACCAACAGACAACTACGAGCAGTACTTC.

This clonotype was picked up many times. The CDR3 loop reads CASSLRAGVVTGELFF. The DNA for the CDR3 is TGTGCCAGCAGCCTTCGGGCGGGAGTGGTCACCGGGGAGCTGTTTTTT. The chain employs TRBV7-8 and TRBJ2-2; 7 positions match TRBD2. In germline, CDR1 is SGHVS, CDR2 FQNEAQ. The V segment lost 5 bases and the J segment 4 bases; nucleotides outside the gene matches: 10. CDR3 size: 16 residues.

Only a few counts were recorded for this clonotype. The rearrangement joins TRBV7-8 to TRBJ2-6; 9 positions match TRBD1. Unmatched junction bases numbered 12, after V lost 4 bases and J lost 2 bases. CDR3 length: 19 amino acids. Germline lookup yields CDR1 SGHVS and CDR2 FQNEAQ. The CDR3 spells CASSSYPGDRATGANVLTF. The DNA for the CDR3 is TGTGCCAGCAGCTCATACCCGGGGGACAGGGCTACTGGGGCCAACGTCCTGACTTTC.

In this sample, this clonotype turned up a few times. The genes are TRBV4-1 and TRBJ2-2, with 11 bases matching TRBD2. With 3 bases clipped from V and 4 bases from J, the junction kept 4 bases outside the gene matches. Germline lookup yields CDR1 MGHRA and CDR2 YSYEKL. CDR3 length: 16 amino acids. CDR3 nucleotides: TGCGCCAGCAGCCAGGGCGGACTAGCGGGCACCGGGGAGCTGTTTTTT. This codes for CASSQGGLAGTGELFF.

The CDR3 DNA reads TGTGCCAGCAGGGGCGGACGGGACACTGAAGCTTTCTTT. Residues: CASRGGRDTEAFF. This chain connects TRBV28 to TRBJ1-1; no clear D. Between the trimmed V and J ends, which lost 6 bases and 3 bases, there was a span of 11 bases. The CDR3 loop spans 13 amino acids. Germline values: CDR1 MDHEN, CDR2 SYDVKM.

V gene TRBV9 combines with J gene TRBJ2-1; 7 bases agree with TRBD2. Trimming at V came to 3 bases and at J to 6 bases, leaving 6 bases not matched to a gene. CDR3 length: 14 residues. Germline lookup yields CDR1 SGDLS and CDR2 YYNGEE. The DNA of the CDR3 is TGTGCCAGCAGCGGGGTATCTAGCGGCAATGAGCAGTTCTTC. It translates to CASSGVSSGNEQFF.

In its sample, this clonotype was seen many times. The chain recombines TRBV7-2 with TRBJ2-1; the D gene is possibly TRBD2 (6 bases). CDR3 length equals 14 residues. The ends were cut back, 4 bases at V and 4 bases at J, with 11 bases in the middle. From germline, CDR1 is SGHTA and CDR2 FQGNSA. The DNA for the CDR3 is TGTGCCAGCAGCTACACGGGGACTTACAATGAGCAGTTCTTC. As protein: CASSYTGTYNEQFF.

This clonotype was picked up many times. V gene TRBV7-2 combines with J gene TRBJ2-3; weak D call: TRBD2 (6 bases). The CDR3 extends over 16 amino acids. The ends were cut back, 2 bases at V and 4 bases at J, with 16 bases in the middle. CDR1 is SGHTA, CDR2 FQGNSA, per germline. CDR3 nucleotide sequence: TGTGCCAGCAGCTTATTGGGCGGGGTCTCCCCAGATACGCAGTATTTT. Translating gives CASSLLGGVSPDTQYF. Full variable domain (outside the CDR3, taken from reference TRBV7-2 and TRBJ2-3): GAGVSQSPSNKVTEKGKDVELRCDPISGHTALYWYRQSLGQGLEFLIYFQGNSAPDKSGLPSDRFSAERTGGSVSTLTIQRTQQEDSAVYLCASSLLGGVSPDTQYFGPGTRLTVL.

A few counts support this clonotype. This chain connects TRBV20-1 to TRBJ2-3; 13 bases match TRBD2. This CDR3 has 17 residues. V was clipped by 5 bases and J by 2 bases; unmatched bases: 10. Germline loops: CDR1 DFQATT, CDR2 SNEGSKA (reference sequence). CDR3 sequence: CSARRTSGRGFTDTQYF. The CDR3, as DNA: TGCAGTGCTCGACGGACTAGCGGGAGAGGGTTCACAGATACGCAGTATTTT.

The V and J genes are TRBV2 and TRBJ1-5; tentative D call: TRBD1 (5 bases). The CDR3 extends over 15 amino acids. Germline values: CDR1 SNHLY, CDR2 FYNNEI. V was cut by 8 bases and J by 2 bases, with 16 bases left in between. The chain's CDR3 is CASGGEGGGNQPQHF. CDR3 sequence (DNA): TGTGCCAGCGGGGGGGAGGGTGGGGGCAATCAGCCCCAGCATTTT. Complete variable domain (other parts from reference TRBV2 and TRBJ1-5): EPEVTQTPSHQVTQMGQEVILRCVPISNHLYFYWYRQILGQKVEFLVSFYNNEISEKSEIFDDQFSVERPDGSNFTLKIRSTKLEDSAMYFCASGGEGGGNQPQHFGDGTRLSIL.

This chain links TRBV11-2 with TRBJ2-3; the D is unclear. The CDR3 covers 15 residues. With 4 bases removed from V and 5 bases from J, the gap between germline ends came to 16 bases. Germline CDR1 and CDR2: SGHAT and FQNNGV. The CDR3 region is CASSYVLSARDTQYF. DNA for the CDR3: TGTGCCAGCAGCTACGTATTATCAGCGAGAGATACGCAGTATTTT.

The V call is TRBV7-8, the J call TRBJ2-7; 10 bases match TRBD1. Germline V lookup: CDR1 SGHVS, CDR2 FQNEAQ. The CDR3 runs to 15 residues. J was trimmed by 5 bases and V by 2 bases; bases with no gene match: 6. As DNA, the CDR3 is TGTGCCAGCAGCTTACTCGGGACAGGGGAGGACGAGCAGTACTTC. This encodes CASSLLGTGEDEQYF.